A selection of T cell receptor beta chains follows, all from one sample in a study of blood T cell repertoires in COVID-19. Profiling relied on immunoSEQ multiplex PCR, and the TCRdb table lists in-frame clones only, not all of them. The table has under 100,000 clones, about four fifths seen once. The sequencing sample was made of peripheral blood. These receptors all come from a man in his sixties with acute or convalescent COVID-19. Each CDR3 is given with its conserved first and last residue. A D gene is named only where the DNA matches it firmly. Only some rows state a clone size, as once, few, many or a class for expanded clones.

V gene	J gene	clone size	D gene	CDR3 protein	CDR3 DNA
TRBV18	TRBJ2-2	.	TRBD2	CASSPREGTGELFF	TGTGCCAGCTCACCACGGGAGGGGACCGGGGAGCTGTTTTTT
TRBV6-7	TRBJ1-5	.	.	CASSYPGNNQPQHF	TGTGCCAGCAGTTACCCAGGAAACAATCAGCCCCAGCATTTT
TRBV6-6	TRBJ1-4	.	TRBD1	CASSYGHLRGQLFF	TGTGCCAGCAGTTACGGTCATCTCAGGGGGCAACTGTTTTTT
TRBV9	TRBJ1-5	.	.	CASSVGGINQPQHF	TGTGCCAGCAGCGTAGGAGGGATCAATCAGCCCCAGCATTTT
TRBV19	TRBJ1-1	.	.	CASSQDMNTEAFF	TGTGCCAGTAGTCAGGACATGAACACTGAAGCTTTCTTT
TRBV5-1	TRBJ2-3	.	TRBD2	CASSLASGGSTDTQYF	TGCGCCAGCAGCTTGGCCTCGGGGGGGAGCACAGATACGCAGTATTTT
TRBV6-2/TRBV6-3	TRBJ2-7	few	TRBD1	CASSSGTGGLYEQYF	TGTGCCAGCAGTTCCGGGACAGGGGGCCTCTACGAGCAGTACTTC
TRBV7-2	TRBJ2-3	.	TRBD1	CASSRQGSTDTQYF	TGTGCCAGCAGTAGACAGGGTTCAACAGATACGCAGTATTTT
TRBV6-1	TRBJ2-1	.	TRBD2	CASSGGLGTSGNNEQFF	TGTGCCAGCAGTGGAGGTTTAGGGACTAGCGGAAACAATGAGCAGTTCTTC
TRBV5-5	TRBJ2-3	.	.	CASSAPRGLPQDTQYF	TGTGCCAGCAGCGCCCCGCGAGGCCTCCCACAAGATACGCAGTATTTT
TRBV6-5	TRBJ2-5	.	TRBD1	CASSQNRGETQYF	TGTGCCAGCAGCCAAAACAGGGGAGAGACCCAGTACTTC
TRBV18	TRBJ1-5	.	.	CASSAASNQPQHF	TGTGCCAGCTCAGCGGCTAGCAATCAGCCCCAGCATTTT
TRBV28	TRBJ2-1	.	.	CASTKPGGDEQFF	TGTGCCAGCACCAAACCGGGTGGCGATGAGCAGTTCTTC
TRBV20-1	TRBJ2-3	.	.	CSASGGAGGQTSDTQYF	TGCAGTGCGAGTGGGGGGGCAGGGGGTCAAACTTCGGATACGCAGTATTTT
TRBV11-2	TRBJ1-2	.	.	CASSQQNYGYTF	TGTGCCAGCAGCCAACAGAACTATGGCTACACCTTC
TRBV9	TRBJ1-1	.	TRBD1	CASSIEGQGNTEAFF	TGTGCCAGCAGCATCGAAGGACAGGGGAACACTGAAGCTTTCTTT
TRBV6-2/TRBV6-3	TRBJ1-4	.	TRBD1	CASSQTGTSEKLFF	TGTGCCAGCAGCCAGACAGGGACGTCAGAAAAACTGTTTTTT
TRBV9	TRBJ1-5	few	.	CASSRTDSNQPQHF	TGTGCCAGCAGCCGTACAGATAGCAATCAGCCCCAGCATTTT
TRBV19	TRBJ1-1	once	.	CASRTPGGGNTEAFF	TGTGCCAGTAGAACCCCTGGCGGCGGGAACACTGAAGCTTTCTTT
TRBV5-1	TRBJ2-3	.	.	CASSSEGGPGTQYF	TGCGCCAGCAGCTCGGAGGGGGGGCCAGGTACGCAGTATTTT
TRBV11-3	TRBJ2-1	.	TRBD1	CASSLTGGDEQFF	TGTGCCAGCAGCTTGACAGGGGGCGATGAGCAGTTCTTC
TRBV11-2	TRBJ1-1	.	.	CASSLPGLIQAFF	TGTGCCAGCAGCTTACCGGGACTTATCCAAGCTTTCTTT